This T cell receptor beta chain was documented in a study of shared clonotypes between healthy human individuals. The CDR3 is made up of 17 amino acids. The germline CDR1 and CDR2 sequences are SGHRS and YFSETQ. With 4 bases clipped from V and 8 bases from J, the junction kept 18 bases outside the gene matches. The CD4+ fraction was divided into a CD45RA+ naive subset and a CD45RA-negative memory subset. Samples underwent the assay at deep level. Profiling relied on immunoSEQ multiplex PCR, and the TCRdb table lists in-frame clones only, not all of them. Of some 1,400,000 clones detected, around 95% appear once; the ten largest clones hold over 1%.

This TCR was sampled from a man aged 25 to 45 in good health. The chain couples TRBV5-1 to TRBJ2-1; 7 bases map to TRBD2. The specimen was naive CD4+ T cells sorted from blood. Subset denoted: CD45RA+ positively selected. CDR3 protein: CASSVGRTSTGGDEQFF. CDR3 coding DNA: TGCGCCAGCAGCGTGGGGAGGACTAGTACGGGTGGGGATGAGCAGTTCTTC. The full variable domain, rest sourced from reference TRBV5-1 and TRBJ2-1, is KAGVTQTPRYLIKTRGQQVTLSCSPISGHRSVSWYQQTPGQGLQFLFEYFSETQRNKGNFPGRFSGRQFSNSRSEMNVSTLELGDSALYLCASSVGRTSTGGDEQFFGPGTRLTVL.